The T cell receptor beta chain under discussion was sequenced for a study of shared clonotypes between healthy human individuals. Findings of the study overall: Donor scarcity curtailed the genetic and exposure-history diversity represented herein. Generally, naive subsets came out with larger estimated richness than memory subsets.

Sorted-subset replicate PCR reactions were performed with roughly 200 ng DNA, corresponding to roughly 30,000 T cell genomes. Method: immunoSEQ multiplex PCR; TCRdb's copy keeps in-frame clones and lacks some. The table records 2,500,000 or so clones, 93% of them present only once. This clone turned up a few times. Its antigen remains unknown. Germline lookup yields CDR1 LNHDA and CDR2 SQIVND (reference sequence). Trimming removed 3 bases at V and 2 bases at J, with 10 bases between. The CDR3 runs 14 residues. Donors comprised healthy HIV-negative adults lacking recent acute infections or vaccinations.

This TCR came from a young man in good health. Some clones in this sample may be carry-over from other donors' samples. Material: naive CD4+ T cells from PBMCs. Subset given: CD45RA+ positively selected. The genes are TRBV19 and TRBJ1-1; D remains unclear. The chain's CDR3 is CASSMITINTEAFF. CDR3 sequence (DNA): TGTGCCAGTAGTATGATAACAATCAACACTGAAGCTTTCTTT. Complete variable domain (other parts from reference TRBV19 and TRBJ1-1): DGGITQSPKYLFRKEGQNVTLSCEQNLNHDAMYWYRQDPGQGLRLIYYSQIVNDFQKGDIAEGYSVSREKKESFPLTVTSAQKNPTAFYLCASSMITINTEAFFGQGTRLTVV.